The 27 T cell receptor beta chains below were found in one sample sequenced in a study of vaccination effects on CD4 cells after COVID-19. For these receptors, no antigen is known. Antigen-specific CD4+ T cells were first expanded with viral peptide pools by the ViraFEST assay and only then sequenced. Cells that had been cultured for 9 to 10 days were the source of isolated CD4+ T cells. Nucleocapsid antibody tests were negative, and the vaccine recipients had no prior SARS-CoV-2 infection. TCRdb's table, derived via immunoSEQ multiplex PCR, lists solely in-frame clones and lacks some. The repertoire holds 26,000 or so clones, with about 70% as singletons. Sequences were derived from CD4+ T cells from PBMCs cultured with HCoV-NL63 spike peptides, sampled before COVID-19 vaccination. Source of these receptors: a human donor who received a COVID-19 vaccine.

This chain connects TRBV3-1 (or the pseudogene TRBV3-2) to TRBJ1-4; the D gene is possibly TRBD1 (6 bases). Germline values: CDR1 LGHDT, CDR2 YNNKEL (reference sequence). V was trimmed by 5 bases and J by 7 bases, leaving 14 bases between them. CDR3 size: 14 residues. The CDR3, as DNA: TGTGCCAGCAGCTCCGGGACAAGTAGTGAAAAACTGTTTTTT. It yields the protein CASSSGTSSEKLFF.

V is TRBV9 and J is TRBJ1-3, with D hard to call. This CDR3 region has 16 residues. Looked up from germline, CDR1 is SGDLS and CDR2 is YYNGEE. V lost 0 bases, J lost 0 bases, and 10 bases lay in between. CDR3 DNA: TGTGCCAGCAGCGTAGCTGTGGGCAGCTCTGGAAACACCATATATTTT. It yields the protein CASSVAVGSSGNTIYF. The whole variable domain, filled in from reference TRBV9 and TRBJ1-3, reads DSGVTQTPKHLITATGQRVTLRCSPRSGDLSVYWYQQSLDQGLQFLIQYYNGEERAKGNILERFSAQQFPDLHSELNLSSLELGDSALYFCASSVAVGSSGNTIYFGEGSWLTVV.

This chain joins TRBV27 and TRBJ2-3; 12 bases agree with TRBD2. Trimming removed 3 bases from V and 2 bases from J; junction bases left unmatched: 12. Germline CDR1 and CDR2: MNHEY and SMNVEV (reference sequence). This CDR3 is built from 19 residues. The CDR3 loop is CASSFQTSGSSGNTDTQYF. The DNA for the CDR3 is TGTGCCAGCAGTTTCCAGACTAGCGGGAGTTCCGGAAACACAGATACGCAGTATTTT.

CDR3 in amino acids: CASSVASGYTDTQYF. CDR3 sequence (DNA): TGTGCCAGCAGCGTAGCTAGCGGGTACACAGATACGCAGTATTTT. The chain recombines TRBV9 with TRBJ2-3, with 8 bases that match TRBD2. This CDR3 spans 15 amino acids. The V gene end was trimmed by 0 bases and the J gene end by 2 bases; junction bases not matched to a gene: 2. CDR1 and CDR2 from the germline V gene are SGDLS and YYNGEE.

The J gene is TRBJ2-7, the V gene TRBV4-1; 9 positions agree with TRBD1. Trimming at V came to 1 base and at J to 3 bases, leaving 7 bases not matched to a gene. Germline lookup yields CDR1 MGHRA and CDR2 YSYEKL. CDR3 length: 16 amino acids. This CDR3 reads CASSQGGGTGLYEQYF. As DNA, the CDR3 is TGCGCCAGCAGCCAAGGGGGGGGGACAGGGCTCTACGAGCAGTACTTC.

This clone turned up a few times. The chain recombines TRBV5-6 with TRBJ2-3; 10 positions agree with TRBD1. The V segment lost 0 bases and the J segment 14 bases; nucleotides outside the gene matches: 3. The CDR3 contains 12 residues. In germline, CDR1 is SGHDT, CDR2 YYEEEE. CDR3 loop: CASSLARDRGYF. The CDR3, as DNA: TGTGCCAGCAGCTTGGCCCGGGACAGGGGGTATTTT.

This chain uses TRBV7-6 with TRBJ2-1; TRBD2 agrees at 12 bases. The CDR3 is made up of 19 amino acids. The germline gives CDR1 SGHVS, CDR2 FNYEAQ. V lost 2 bases, J lost 5 bases, and 13 bases stayed unmatched. For the CDR3, the DNA is TGTGCCAGCAGCTTAACCTGGGCTAGCGGGGGGGCCGTTCACAATGAGCAGTTCTTC. It yields the protein CASSLTWASGGAVHNEQFF.

The chain joins TRBV12-5 to TRBJ1-5; the D is unclear. Trimming removed 5 bases at V and 6 bases at J, with 14 bases between. Germline assignment: CDR1 LGHNT and CDR2 FRNRAP. The CDR3 consists of 14 residues. The CDR3 here is CASGPPAAPQPQHF. The CDR3 DNA follows: TGTGCTAGTGGTCCCCCGGCAGCCCCTCAGCCCCAGCATTTT. Filled out from reference TRBV12-5 and TRBJ1-5, the complete variable domain reads DARVTQTPRHKVTEMGQEVTMRCQPILGHNTVFWYRQTMMQGLELLAYFRNRAPLDDSGMPKDRFSAEMPDATLATLKIQPSEPRDSAVYFCASGPPAAPQPQHFGDGTRLSIL.

The V and J genes are TRBV4-2 and TRBJ2-5; 9 bases match TRBD2. This CDR3 has 16 residues. CDR1 and CDR2 from the germline V gene are LGHNA and YNFKEQ. With V trimmed by 0 bases and J by 6 bases, 8 bases remained unmatched. CDR3 sequence reads: CASSQDIASGTKTQYF. DNA of the CDR3: TGTGCCAGCAGCCAAGATATAGCTAGCGGGACTAAGACCCAGTACTTC.

V is TRBV5-6 and J is TRBJ2-7, with 7 nucleotides matching TRBD2. Germline trimming cut 6 bases from V and 3 bases from J; bases unmatched to any gene: 9. Germline V gene lookup returns CDR1 SGHDT and CDR2 YYEEEE. The CDR3 loop spans 14 amino acids. This chain's CDR3 is CASMRGGALYEQYF. The CDR3 DNA reads TGTGCCAGCATGAGGGGAGGGGCCCTCTACGAGCAGTACTTC.

The count of this clone is one. The rearrangement links TRBV6-2 or TRBV6-3 to TRBJ1-2; 12 bases are a match to TRBD1. The ends lost 4 bases at V and 4 bases at J; junction bases unmatched: 4. CDR1 is MNHEY and CDR2 is SVGEGT in the germline V gene. The CDR3 has 15 amino acids. CDR3 sequence (DNA): TGTGCCAGCAGTTCGGGACAGGGGGCCATCTATGGCTACACCTTC. Its translation is CASSSGQGAIYGYTF.

The chain has TRBV10-3 and TRBJ2-3, with 7 positions matching TRBD2. Germline V lookup: CDR1 ENHRY, CDR2 SYGVKD. The J segment lost 1 base and the V segment lost 6 bases, leaving 7 bases of the junction unmatched. This CDR3 contains 15 residues. This CDR3 reads CAIRASGFRTDTQYF. Written as DNA, the CDR3 is TGTGCCATCAGGGCTAGCGGATTTCGCACAGATACGCAGTATTTT.

This chain connects TRBV28 to TRBJ1-4, with D tentatively TRBD1 (6 bases). Per the germline V gene, CDR1 is MDHEN and CDR2 is SYDVKM. V lost 7 bases and J lost 10, with 19 bases in between. This CDR3 contains 14 residues. The CDR3 sequence is CASKRGADHGKLFF. CDR3 nucleotide sequence: TGTGCCAGCAAACGGGGGGCTGACCATGGAAAACTGTTTTTT.

The table lists this clone with a few counts. This sequence joins TRBV10-3 and TRBJ1-5; D unresolved. Germline V gene lookup returns CDR1 ENHRY and CDR2 SYGVKD. The CDR3 runs 13 residues. V shed 3 bases and J shed 2 bases, with 5 bases lying between them. CDR3 nucleotide sequence: TGTGCCATCAGTGAAAGGGGCAATCAGCCCCAGCATTTT. Its protein product is CAISERGNQPQHF.

CDR3 bases: TGTGCCAGCAGCCTAGGGTGGAATGAGCAGTTCTTC. Translation: CASSLGWNEQFF. The rearrangement uses TRBV7-9 and TRBJ2-1; D unresolved. CDR1 and CDR2 (germline): SEHNR, FQNEAQ (reference sequence). V shed 5 bases and J shed 7 bases, with 9 bases lying between them. The CDR3 has 12 residues.

The gene calls are TRBV15 and TRBJ2-7; TRBD1 or TRBD2 may be the D gene (5 bases each). The V gene lost 0 bases and the J gene lost 5 bases, with 14 bases spanning the gap. The germline V gene encodes CDR1 LNHNV and CDR2 YYDKDF (reference sequence). The length of the CDR3 is 15 residues. CDR3: CATSREPGRPNEQYF. The CDR3 DNA reads as TGTGCCACCAGCAGAGAGCCAGGGAGACCTAACGAGCAGTACTTC.

This chain uses TRBV7-9 with TRBJ1-1; no clear D. Trimming removed 4 bases from V and 1 base from J, with 16 bases in between. This CDR3 spans 16 amino acids. The germline gives CDR1 SEHNR, CDR2 FQNEAQ (reference sequence). The CDR3 spells CASSSYSTPGNTEAFF. The DNA of the CDR3 is TGTGCCAGCAGCTCATACTCGACTCCCGGGAACACTGAAGCTTTCTTT.

The sample holds one count of this clone. The chain employs TRBV7-2 and TRBJ2-1; no firm D call. Trimming pared 5 bases from V and 9 bases from J, leaving 8 bases between. The CDR3 has 11 amino acids. The germline gives CDR1 SGHTA, CDR2 FQGNSA. CDR3 DNA sequence: TGTGCCAGCAGCCCCCCTGTTGAGCAGTTCTTC. It encodes CASSPPVEQFF. Full variable domain (remainder filled in from reference TRBV7-2 and TRBJ2-1): GAGVSQSPSNKVTEKGKDVELRCDPISGHTALYWYRQSLGQGLEFLIYFQGNSAPDKSGLPSDRFSAERTGGSVSTLTIQRTQQEDSAVYLCASSPPVEQFFGPGTRLTVL.

The chain couples TRBV9 to TRBJ2-5; 8 bases line up with TRBD2. V shed 0 bases and J 5 bases; nucleotides not matched to a gene: 9. Germline V gene data show CDR1 as SGDLS and CDR2 as YYNGEE. The CDR3 consists of 16 residues. The chain's CDR3 is CASSVESGRGGETQYF. CDR3 nucleotides: TGTGCCAGCAGCGTAGAGTCCGGGAGGGGCGGGGAGACCCAGTACTTC.

The gene calls are TRBV5-1 and TRBJ1-1; D call uncertain. The germline CDR1 and CDR2 sequences are SGHRS and YFSETQ. V lost 6 bases and J lost 5, with 17 bases in between. The CDR3 has 14 amino acids. The CDR3 protein is CASNPLSGGTEAFF. Here the CDR3 DNA reads TGCGCCAGCAACCCCCTGTCGGGTGGAACTGAAGCTTTCTTT. Looking up the rest from reference TRBV5-1 and TRBJ1-1 gives the full variable domain: KAGVTQTPRYLIKTRGQQVTLSCSPISGHRSVSWYQQTPGQGLQFLFEYFSETQRNKGNFPGRFSGRQFSNSRSEMNVSTLELGDSALYLCASNPLSGGTEAFFGQGTRLTVV.

This clone was seen only a few times. The J gene is TRBJ1-2, the V gene TRBV30, with D unresolved. V was pared by 4 bases and J by 6 bases, with 0 bases between. Germline V gene data show CDR1 as GTSNPN and CDR2 as SVGIG (reference sequence). The CDR3 consists of 8 residues. The CDR3 is CAWNGYTF. As DNA, the CDR3 is TGTGCCTGGAATGGCTACACCTTC. Drawing the rest from reference TRBV30 and TRBJ1-2, the complete variable domain is SQTIHQWPATLVQPVGSPLSLECTVEGTSNPNLYWYRQAAGRGLQLLFYSVGIGQISSEVPQNLSASRPQDRQFILSSKKLLLSDSGFYLCAWNGYTFGSGTRLTVV.

This clone was picked up one time. V gene TRBV19 combines with J gene TRBJ2-1, with TRBD1 matching over 7 bases. This CDR3 has 17 residues. Trimming took 5 bases from V and 0 from J; bases not matched to a gene: 10. Germline loops: CDR1 LNHDA, CDR2 SQIVND (reference sequence). CDR3 bases: TGTGCCAGTAGTCCCCAGGGACAGACGAGCTCCTACAATGAGCAGTTCTTC. It encodes CASSPQGQTSSYNEQFF.

V is TRBV5-1 and J is TRBJ1-4; perhaps TRBD1 as D (6 bases). The CDR3 runs 14 residues. V lost 4 bases and J 3 bases, leaving 10 bases between the germline ends. CDR1 is SGHRS and CDR2 is YFSETQ in the germline V gene. CDR3 bases: TGCGCCAGCAGCACAGGGTCGGCTAATGAAAAACTGTTTTTT. It yields the protein CASSTGSANEKLFF.

This clone was seen a handful of times. This rearrangement joins TRBV5-5 to TRBJ1-1; D gene uncertain. Germline values: CDR1 SGHKS, CDR2 YYEKEE (reference sequence). This CDR3 contains 12 residues. V was shortened by 0 bases and J by 8 bases, with 8 bases between the two germline ends. The CDR3 region is CASSLEGGEAFF. The CDR3 coding sequence is TGTGCCAGCAGCTTGGAGGGTGGAGAAGCTTTCTTT.

This chain uses TRBV7-9 with TRBJ1-3, with a tentative D call TRBD1 (5 bases). V was trimmed by 10 bases and J by 1 base, leaving 11 bases between them. The CDR3 consists of 13 residues. CDR1 SEHNR and CDR2 FQNEAQ come from the germline V gene (reference sequence). DNA of the CDR3: TGTGCCACCAGGGAGTTGTCTGGAAACACCATATATTTT. Translating gives CATRELSGNTIYF.

This rearrangement joins TRBV27 to TRBJ1-1; no clear D gene. V was pared by 2 bases and J by 4 bases, with 11 bases between. The CDR3 consists of 14 residues. The germline gives CDR1 MNHEY, CDR2 SMNVEV (reference sequence). The CDR3 DNA follows: TGTGCCAGCAGTTTAGCGGGTCGGGGCACTGAAGCTTTCTTT. Translating gives CASSLAGRGTEAFF.

This clone was found a few times. The V and J genes are TRBV11-3 and TRBJ2-7; D is possibly TRBD2 (7 bases). Trimming shortened V by 5 bases and J by 0 bases, and 14 bases separated the two germline ends. This CDR3 region has 15 residues. Germline assignment: CDR1 SGHNT and CDR2 YENEEA. In DNA, the CDR3 is TGTGCCAGCAGCCAACACGGGGGGCCCTCCTACGAGCAGTACTTC. Its protein product is CASSQHGGPSYEQYF.